These 24 T cell receptor beta chains were sequenced from one sample in a study of shared clonotypes between healthy human individuals. Profiling relied on immunoSEQ multiplex PCR, and the TCRdb table lists in-frame clones only, not all of them. The repertoire has about 480,000 clones, over 60% of them found once; the top ten carry around 13%. Source material: PBMCs. These receptors were obtained from a woman in her thirties or forties in good health. Some clones in this sample may be carry-over from other donors' samples.

V usage is TRBV11-1 and J usage is TRBJ2-2; TRBD2 might be the D (5 bases). CDR3 size: 14 residues. The V end lost 5 bases, the J end lost 5 bases, and 12 bases lay between the germline ends. In germline, CDR1 is SGHAT, CDR2 FQDESV (reference sequence). CDR3 amino acids: CASSRFRGTGELFF. The CDR3 region has the DNA TGTGCCAGCAGCCGTTTTCGGGGAACCGGGGAGCTGTTTTTT.

This chain uses TRBV15 with TRBJ2-7; D is possibly TRBD1 or TRBD2 (5 bases each). The germline CDR1 and CDR2 sequences are LNHNV and YYDKDF (reference sequence). This CDR3 is built from 11 residues. Trimming left V 3 bases short and J 9 bases short, with 9 bases between. The CDR3, as DNA: TGTGCCACCAGCAGGGGGGACCTGCAGTACTTC. This sequence encodes CATSRGDLQYF.

This clone is medium-sized (0.01 to 0.1%) by share. The chain has TRBV4-3 and TRBJ2-2; 7 bases agree with TRBD2. The germline V gene has CDR1 LGHNA and CDR2 YSLEER. V lost 0 bases, J lost 6 bases, and 7 bases stayed unmatched. The CDR3 extends over 16 amino acids. CDR3 residues: CASSQDTLGGPGELFF. CDR3 coding DNA: TGCGCCAGCAGCCAAGATACGCTGGGAGGGCCCGGGGAGCTGTTTTTT.

The chain carries TRBV14 and TRBJ2-5; 9 bases are a match to TRBD2. Germline CDR1 SGHDN, CDR2 FVKESK. Trimming cost V 6 bases and J 4 bases; bases outside gene matches: 9. The CDR3 sequence is 15 residues long. This CDR3 reads CASSRVAGERETQYF. CDR3 DNA sequence: TGTGCCAGCAGTCGAGTAGCGGGAGAGAGAGAGACCCAGTACTTC.

V is TRBV7-8 and J is TRBJ2-7, with no clear D. Germline-derived CDR1 and CDR2 are SGHVS and FQNEAQ. V lost 1 base and J 6 bases, leaving 19 bases between the germline ends. The CDR3 has 16 amino acids. The DNA of the CDR3 is TGTGCCAGCAGCTTAGATATTGGGCTCCTCCGAGGCGAGCAGTACTTC. Its protein product is CASSLDIGLLRGEQYF.

The chain employs TRBV19 and TRBJ2-3, with 14 bases matching TRBD2. Trimming removed 5 bases from V and 4 bases from J; junction bases left unmatched: 8. The CDR3 extends over 17 amino acids. From germline, CDR1 is LNHDA and CDR2 SQIVND (reference sequence). CDR3 DNA sequence: TGTGCCAGTAGTTCAAGGACTAGCGGGAGGCCGTCAGATACGCAGTATTTT. Encoded protein: CASSSRTSGRPSDTQYF.

The genes are TRBV10-3 and TRBJ2-7; the match to TRBD1 covers 9 bases. Germline CDR1 is ENHRY and CDR2 is SYGVKD. The CDR3 contains 15 residues. The junction had 10 bases not matched to a gene; V was cut back by 4 bases and J by 6 bases. Here the CDR3 reads CAISASTGGLGEQYF. CDR3 bases: TGTGCCATCAGTGCTTCGACAGGGGGGTTAGGCGAGCAGTACTTC.

This rearrangement joins TRBV5-4 to TRBJ2-1; 13 nucleotides line up with TRBD2. Germline V gives CDR1 SGHNT, CDR2 YYREEE (reference sequence). J was trimmed by 9 bases and V by 4 bases; bases with no gene match: 7. The CDR3 runs 15 residues. CDR3 protein: CASSIGLAGDSEQFF. CDR3 DNA: TGTGCCAGCAGCATCGGACTAGCGGGAGACAGTGAGCAGTTCTTC.

This chain links TRBV2 with TRBJ2-7; a possible D gene is TRBD1 (6 bases). This CDR3 has 16 amino acids. V lost 0 bases, J lost 3 bases, and 15 bases lay in between. Germline V gene sequence: CDR1 SNHLY, CDR2 FYNNEI. CDR3 sequence: CASSEASADSYYEQYF. The CDR3 DNA follows: TGTGCCAGCAGTGAAGCGTCGGCGGACAGCTACTACGAGCAGTACTTC.

V is TRBV30 and J is TRBJ2-7; TRBD1 matches 9 bases. The length of the CDR3 is 16 residues. Germline values: CDR1 GTSNPN, CDR2 SVGIG (reference sequence). Trimming took 2 bases from V and 2 from J; bases not matched to a gene: 10. CDR3 amino acids: CAWSTQRDRAPYEQYF. The CDR3 bases are TGTGCCTGGAGTACCCAAAGGGACAGGGCTCCCTACGAGCAGTACTTC.

The V gene is TRBV7-3, the J gene TRBJ2-1; D is uncertain. Germline V CDR1 and CDR2: SGHTA, FQGTGA. V lost 5 bases to trimming and J lost 0 bases, with 11 bases between them. This CDR3 comprises 15 residues. CDR3 nucleotide sequence: TGTGCCAGCAGCCAAGGCCCAGACTCCTACAATGAGCAGTTCTTC. Amino acid sequence: CASSQGPDSYNEQFF.

This clone was recorded a few times. This chain uses TRBV15 with TRBJ1-5; TRBD1 aligns across 7 bases. This CDR3 spans 15 amino acids. V trimming: 3 bases; J trimming: 5 bases; junction bases outside the gene matches: 7. Germline CDR1 LNHNV, CDR2 YYDKDF (reference sequence). CDR3 amino acids: CATSRGGTEYQPQHF. In DNA form, the CDR3 reads TGTGCCACCAGCAGGGGTGGGACAGAGTATCAGCCCCAGCATTTT.

The chain is built from TRBV10-1 and TRBJ2-7; TRBD2 matches 10 bases. J lost 0 bases, V lost 2 bases, and 4 bases had no gene match. CDR1 is WNHNN, CDR2 SYGVQD, per germline (reference sequence). The CDR3 consists of 16 residues. CDR3 sequence: CASSERLAGDSYEQYF. In DNA, the CDR3 is TGCGCCAGCAGTGAGCGGCTAGCGGGAGACTCCTACGAGCAGTACTTC.

The chain carries TRBV5-1 and TRBJ2-3; D gene uncertain. Germline V gene data show CDR1 as SGHRS and CDR2 as YFSETQ. V was cut by 0 bases and J by 0 bases, with 5 bases left in between. The CDR3 runs to 14 residues. The CDR3 region has the DNA TGCGCCAGCAGCTTGGATACTAGCACAGATACGCAGTATTTT. This gives the protein CASSLDTSTDTQYF.

The genes are TRBV18 and TRBJ1-5, with 7 nucleotides matching TRBD1. Germline V gene lookup returns CDR1 KGHSH and CDR2 LQKENI. V lost 3 bases, J lost 7 bases, and 12 bases stayed unmatched. The CDR3 covers 16 residues. CDR3 sequence reads: CASSPPQGLFGQPQHF. The CDR3 nucleotides read TGTGCCAGCTCACCTCCACAGGGGCTTTTTGGACAGCCCCAGCATTTT.

The rearrangement links TRBV28 to TRBJ2-7, with D unclear. Looked up from germline, CDR1 is MDHEN and CDR2 is SYDVKM. The CDR3 spans 12 residues. Trimming left V 2 bases short and J 7 bases short, with 9 bases between. This CDR3 reads CASSLVGREQYF. In nucleotides, the CDR3 is TGTGCCAGCAGTTTAGTAGGTCGGGAGCAGTACTTC.

The V call is TRBV9, the J call TRBJ2-7; D may be TRBD2 (6 bases). CDR3 length: 14 residues. V was clipped by 0 bases and J by 5 bases, with 12 bases between them. Germline values: CDR1 SGDLS, CDR2 YYNGEE. In DNA form, the CDR3 reads TGTGCCAGCAGCGTAGATCTAGCGTCCCACGAGCAGTACTTC. Its protein product is CASSVDLASHEQYF. Full variable domain (missing parts from reference TRBV9 and TRBJ2-7): DSGVTQTPKHLITATGQRVTLRCSPRSGDLSVYWYQQSLDQGLQFLIQYYNGEERAKGNILERFSAQQFPDLHSELNLSSLELGDSALYFCASSVDLASHEQYFGPGTRLTVT.

J is TRBJ2-1 and V is TRBV25-1; D is unclear. The V end lost 1 base, the J end lost 4 bases, and 20 bases lay between the germline ends. Looked up from germline, CDR1 is MGHDK and CDR2 is SYGVNS. The CDR3 loop spans 18 amino acids. CDR3 amino acids: CASSESHVDQRSYNEQFF. The CDR3 DNA follows: TGTGCCAGCAGTGAATCTCATGTGGACCAGAGAAGTTACAATGAGCAGTTCTTC. The full variable domain, its missing parts supplied by reference TRBV25-1 and TRBJ2-1, is EADIYQTPRYLVIGTGKKITLECSQTMGHDKMYWYQQDPGMELHLIHYSYGVNSTEKGDLSSESTVSRIRTEHFPLTLESARPSHTSQYLCASSESHVDQRSYNEQFFGPGTRLTVL.

V gene TRBV18 combines with J gene TRBJ2-1; TRBD2 might be the D (5 bases). Germline CDR1 and CDR2: KGHSH and LQKENI. Trimming took off 6 bases at V and 0 bases at J, with 15 bases between the two ends. The CDR3 has 16 amino acids. The CDR3 reads CASSPLRGSSYNEQFF. DNA for the CDR3: TGTGCCAGCTCCCCTCTTCGAGGGAGCTCCTACAATGAGCAGTTCTTC.

The chain is built from TRBV4-1 and TRBJ1-1; D is possibly TRBD1 (6 bases). This CDR3 contains 15 residues. V shed 1 base and J shed 0 bases, with 9 bases lying between them. The germline gives CDR1 MGHRA, CDR2 YSYEKL. The CDR3 region is CASSQVWTVNTEAFF. CDR3 nucleotides: TGCGCCAGCAGCCAAGTCTGGACAGTGAACACTGAAGCTTTCTTT.

The V gene is TRBV11-2, the J gene TRBJ2-5, with 7 bases matching TRBD1. With V trimmed by 6 bases and J by 5 bases, 9 bases remained unmatched. CDR3 length equals 14 residues. Germline loops: CDR1 SGHAT, CDR2 FQNNGV. CDR3 in amino acids: CASRPTGAGETQYF. CDR3 in DNA: TGTGCCAGCAGACCAACAGGGGCTGGGGAGACCCAGTACTTC.

The V and J genes are TRBV5-1 and TRBJ2-1, with TRBD2 matching over 8 bases. There are 14 residues in the CDR3. The V gene end was trimmed by 2 bases and the J gene end by 13 bases; junction bases not matched to a gene: 11. The V gene's germline CDR1 is SGHRS and CDR2 YFSETQ. CDR3 DNA: TGCGCCAGCAGCTTAGGGACTAGAAACGAAAACCAGTTCTTC. Encoded protein: CASSLGTRNENQFF.

This clone was observed once. A much more abundant neighbour one base away suggests this may be a read error. V usage is TRBV5-4 and J usage is TRBJ2-3; D is undetermined. Germline V CDR1 and CDR2: SGHNT, YYREEE (reference sequence). The V and J ends lost 3 bases and 2 bases respectively, with 4 bases between them. This CDR3 has 12 residues. CDR3 sequence (DNA): TGTGCCAGCAGCTCAAACACAGATACGCAGTATTTT. This codes for CASSSNTDTQYF.

This chain connects TRBV7-8 to TRBJ1-1, with no clear D. This CDR3 is 13 amino acids long. CDR1 is SGHVS, CDR2 FQNEAQ, per germline. The V end was cut by 8 bases, the J end by 5 bases, with 15 bases between. This CDR3 reads CASGKGGFTEAFF. DNA of the CDR3: TGTGCCAGCGGGAAAGGAGGGTTTACTGAAGCTTTCTTT.